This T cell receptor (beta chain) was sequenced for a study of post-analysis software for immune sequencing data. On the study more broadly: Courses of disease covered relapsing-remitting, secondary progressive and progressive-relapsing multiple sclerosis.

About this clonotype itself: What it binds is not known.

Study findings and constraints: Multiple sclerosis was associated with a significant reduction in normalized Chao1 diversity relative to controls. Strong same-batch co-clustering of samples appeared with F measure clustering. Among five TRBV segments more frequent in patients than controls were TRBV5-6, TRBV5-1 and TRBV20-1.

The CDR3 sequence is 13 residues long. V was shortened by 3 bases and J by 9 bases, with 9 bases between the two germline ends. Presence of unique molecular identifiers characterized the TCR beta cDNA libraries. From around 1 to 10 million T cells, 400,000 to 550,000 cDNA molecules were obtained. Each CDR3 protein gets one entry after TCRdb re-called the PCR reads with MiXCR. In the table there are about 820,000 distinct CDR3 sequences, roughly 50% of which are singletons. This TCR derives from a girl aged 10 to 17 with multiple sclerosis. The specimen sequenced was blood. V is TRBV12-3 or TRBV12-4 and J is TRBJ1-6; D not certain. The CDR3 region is CASSLQLGSPLHF. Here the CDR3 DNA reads TGTGCCAGCAGTTTGCAGCTTGGTTCACCCCTCCACTTT.